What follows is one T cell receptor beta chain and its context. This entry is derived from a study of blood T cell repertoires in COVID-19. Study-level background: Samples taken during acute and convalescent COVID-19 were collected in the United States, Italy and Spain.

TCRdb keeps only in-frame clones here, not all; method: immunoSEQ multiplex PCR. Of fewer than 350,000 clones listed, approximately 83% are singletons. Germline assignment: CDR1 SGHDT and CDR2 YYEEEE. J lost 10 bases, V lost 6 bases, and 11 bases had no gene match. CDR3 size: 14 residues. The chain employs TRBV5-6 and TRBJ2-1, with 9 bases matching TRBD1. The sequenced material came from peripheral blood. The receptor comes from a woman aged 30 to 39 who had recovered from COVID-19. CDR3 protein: CASTFGTGFGEQFF. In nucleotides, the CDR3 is TGTGCCAGCACGTTCGGGACAGGGTTCGGGGAGCAGTTCTTC. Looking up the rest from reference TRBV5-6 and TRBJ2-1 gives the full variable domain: DAGVTQSPTHLIKTRGQQVTLRCSPKSGHDTVSWYQQALGQGPQFIFQYYEEEERQRGNFPDRFSGHQFPNYSSELNVNALLLGDSALYLCASTFGTGFGEQFFGPGTRLTVL.